Each of the 18 T cell receptor beta chains below was sequenced from the same sample in a study of blood T cell repertoires in COVID-19. Here immunoSEQ multiplex PCR was the method, and the copy in TCRdb shows in-frame clones only, minus some. The sample includes under 200,000 clones, less than 90% seen only once; the top ten take roughly 3.1%. The specimen sequenced was PBMCs or T cells enriched from blood (not recorded which). The receptors come from a woman between 25 and 40 years old who had been exposed to COVID-19.

The V gene is TRBV19, the J gene TRBJ1-5; TRBD1 is a possible D gene (5 bases). The CDR3 extends over 16 amino acids. Per the germline V gene, CDR1 is LNHDA and CDR2 is SQIVND (reference sequence). The V end was cut by 1 base, the J end by 3 bases, with 13 bases between. The CDR3 coding sequence is TGTGCCAGTAGTATAGCCCAGACAGAAAACAATCAGCCCCAGCATTTT. Amino acid sequence: CASSIAQTENNQPQHF.

The gene calls are TRBV6-5 and TRBJ1-4; a weak D match, TRBD1 (5 bases). The CDR3 runs to 14 residues. Germline-derived CDR1 and CDR2 are MNHEY and SVGAGI. The V end lost 6 bases, the J end lost 8 bases, and 16 bases lay between the germline ends. The CDR3 region is CASRAGWGGEKLFF. For the CDR3, the DNA is TGTGCCAGCAGAGCAGGGTGGGGAGGAGAAAAACTGTTTTTT.

The chain is built from TRBV5-4 and TRBJ1-1; TRBD1 agrees at 11 bases. V shed 5 bases and J 4 bases; nucleotides not matched to a gene: 4. Germline V gene lookup returns CDR1 SGHNT and CDR2 YYREEE (reference sequence). This CDR3 is built from 14 residues. CDR3 sequence: CASSMDRGLTEAFF. CDR3 bases: TGTGCCAGCAGTATGGACAGGGGGCTCACTGAAGCTTTCTTT.

CDR3 sequence: CASSQGTLPYGYTF. CDR3 DNA sequence: TGTGCCAGCAGCCAAGGGACTCTCCCCTATGGCTACACCTTC. The chain employs TRBV14 and TRBJ1-2, with D unclear. Germline V lookup: CDR1 SGHDN, CDR2 FVKESK. CDR3 length equals 14 residues. Trimming left V 1 base short and J 4 bases short, with 10 bases between.

In its sample, this clone was seen once. The chain combines TRBV3-1 (or the pseudogene TRBV3-2) with TRBJ2-7, with 11 bases fitting TRBD2. CDR1 LGHDT and CDR2 YNNKEL come from the germline V gene (reference sequence). The trim removed 2 bases at V and 8 bases at J, leaving 5 bases unmatched. The CDR3 loop spans 14 amino acids. Here the CDR3 reads CASSQTGTSGQQYF. DNA of the CDR3: TGTGCCAGCAGCCAAACCGGGACTAGCGGCCAGCAGTACTTC.

V gene TRBV7-2 combines with J gene TRBJ2-3, with D hard to call. Trimming cost V 1 base and J 2 bases, with 10 bases left between them. Germline values: CDR1 SGHTA, CDR2 FQGNSA. The length of the CDR3 is 15 residues. CDR3 coding DNA: TGTGCCAGCAGCTTAGTGTTGGCCAACACAGATACGCAGTATTTT. It is translated as CASSLVLANTDTQYF.

CDR3 nucleotides: TGTGCCAGCAGCTTAGTTCTGGGGGGGAGGACTGAAGCTTTCTTT. Its translation: CASSLVLGGRTEAFF. The rearrangement joins TRBV7-2 to TRBJ1-1; possibly TRBD1 for D (5 bases). Germline V CDR1 and CDR2: SGHTA, FQGNSA. Trimming removed 1 base at V and 5 bases at J, with 14 bases between. The CDR3 is made up of 15 amino acids.

The chain is built from TRBV4-1 and TRBJ2-7; D gene ambiguous. This CDR3 spans 16 amino acids. The germline V gene encodes CDR1 MGHRA and CDR2 YSYEKL. The ends were cut back, 3 bases at V and 2 bases at J, with 17 bases in the middle. CDR3 bases: TGCGCCAGCAGCCACTCACAGTTCTCACACACCTACGAGCAGTACTTC. This translates into CASSHSQFSHTYEQYF.

The rearrangement links TRBV4-1 to TRBJ1-2, with a possible D match to TRBD1 (5 bases). Per the germline V gene, CDR1 is MGHRA and CDR2 is YSYEKL. The CDR3 runs to 14 residues. Trimming took 1 base from V and 3 from J, leaving 9 bases between them. CDR3 region: CASSQGGLHYGYTF. Written as DNA, the CDR3 is TGCGCCAGCAGCCAAGGGGGCCTGCACTATGGCTACACCTTC.

The gene calls are TRBV5-8 and TRBJ2-7; TRBD2 agrees at 8 bases. Germline lookup yields CDR1 SGHTS and CDR2 YDEGEE. V shed 2 bases, J shed 1 base, and the junction held 5 bases outside the gene matches. This CDR3 is built from 15 residues. CDR3 amino acids: CASSFGLAGSYEQYF. CDR3 DNA: TGTGCCAGCAGCTTCGGGTTAGCGGGGTCCTACGAGCAGTACTTC.

The chain combines TRBV3-1 (or the pseudogene TRBV3-2) with TRBJ2-1; TRBD1 matches 9 bases. This CDR3 is built from 17 residues. Trimming cost V 3 bases and J 7 bases; bases outside gene matches: 13. Germline V lookup: CDR1 LGHDT, CDR2 YNNKEL (reference sequence). The CDR3 sequence: CASSHGYRDRAPNEQFF. The CDR3 nucleotides are TGTGCCAGCAGCCATGGCTACCGGGACAGGGCCCCTAATGAGCAGTTCTTC.

This chain links TRBV9 with TRBJ2-1; TRBD1 matches 11 bases. Germline trimming cut 3 bases from V and 5 bases from J; bases unmatched to any gene: 4. The germline CDR1 and CDR2 sequences are SGDLS and YYNGEE. The CDR3 spans 15 residues. CDR3 nucleotides: TGTGCCAGCAGCGGAGGACAGGGGGCCAACAATGAGCAGTTCTTC. Amino acids: CASSGGQGANNEQFF.

The rearrangement joins TRBV4-1 to TRBJ2-3; 10 nucleotides agree with TRBD2. Germline V gene lookup returns CDR1 MGHRA and CDR2 YSYEKL. The CDR3 is 15 amino acids. V lost 0 bases to trimming and J lost 9 bases; unmatched junction nucleotides: 6. The CDR3 loop reads CASSQDYLAGATQYF. The CDR3 coding sequence is TGCGCCAGCAGCCAAGATTACCTAGCGGGGGCAACGCAGTATTTT.

This chain connects TRBV9 to TRBJ1-2; a weak D match, TRBD1 (5 bases). Germline CDR1 reads SGDLS; CDR2 reads YYNGEE. The CDR3 has 15 residues. V lost 0 bases and J lost 5, with 14 bases in between. This CDR3 reads CASSVGQGSNYGYTF. The CDR3 DNA follows: TGTGCCAGCAGCGTAGGCCAGGGAAGTAATTATGGCTACACCTTC.

The chain has TRBV6-1 and TRBJ1-4, with D possibly being TRBD1 (6 bases). V was shortened by 2 bases and J by 8 bases, with 12 bases between the two germline ends. This CDR3 has 14 residues. The germline V gene encodes CDR1 MNHNS and CDR2 SASEGT. The CDR3 DNA sequence: TGTGCCAGCAGTGAAACAGGGCATATCGAAAAACTGTTTTTT. Translated, it gives CASSETGHIEKLFF.

The genes are TRBV27 and TRBJ2-5; 10 bases match TRBD1. The V gene end was trimmed by 5 bases and the J gene end by 3 bases; junction bases not matched to a gene: 12. Germline CDR1 is MNHEY and CDR2 is SMNVEV (reference sequence). The CDR3 length is 17 residues. This CDR3 is CASSLFPTDRGEETQYF. In DNA, the CDR3 is TGTGCCAGCAGTCTCTTCCCAACGGACAGGGGGGAAGAGACCCAGTACTTC.

The gene calls are TRBV4-3 and TRBJ1-2; 8 bases line up with TRBD1. CDR1 and CDR2 (germline): LGHNA, YSLEER. After removal of 4 bases from V and 6 bases from J, the junction contained 7 bases not matched to a gene. The CDR3 sequence is 14 residues long. DNA of the CDR3: TGCGCCAGCAGCCTAAGACAGGGGAATGATGGCTACACCTTC. Translating it yields CASSLRQGNDGYTF.

The chain uses TRBV9 and TRBJ1-2; TRBD1 might be the D (6 bases). Per the germline V gene, CDR1 is SGDLS and CDR2 is YYNGEE. The CDR3 is 15 amino acids. V lost 0 bases, J lost 5 bases, and 14 bases lay in between. CDR3 amino acids: CASSVASGGLYGYTF. The CDR3 DNA sequence: TGTGCCAGCAGCGTAGCATCCGGGGGGCTGTATGGCTACACCTTC.